This record looks at one T cell receptor (beta chain) sequence and its context. Its antigen is not yet known. No per-base quality is available; no much larger clone lies one base away. The cohort comprised around 690 healthy bone marrow donors. At the time of sampling, all cohort members were nominally healthy, though unrecorded immune exposures were likely present. The donor was CMV seronegative and was included in the group of over 300 seronegative cohort members. Each donor provided a peripheral blood sample, and peripheral blood mononuclear cells were used for TCR beta sequencing. The Qiagen DNeasy Blood Extraction Kit was used to extract genomic DNA from the blood cell samples. Library preparation used the immunoSEQ multiplex PCR assay. For the multiplex PCR, a mixture combining 60 forward primers for TCR Vbeta segments and 13 reverse primers for TCR Jbeta segments was used. Amplification of the CDR3 region of rearranged TCR beta genes was performed with a multiplex PCR assay on genomic DNA. The amplified TCR beta libraries were sequenced on the Illumina HiSeq System as 87-base-pair reads. In the authors' own workflow: Across the 670 or so repertoires, a later analysis counted 78 million or so unique TCR beta chains, 8.5 million to 12 million of which were shared by at least two donors. Raw reads were error-corrected and collapsed into unique sequences by a nearest-neighbor algorithm in which closely related sequences were merged to remove PCR and sequencing errors. CDR3 sequences were aligned to IMGT reference sequences to assign V, D and J gene segments. For a sequence to be retained, at least a six-nucleotide match to both a V gene segment and a J gene segment was required. A rearrangement was called productive if the CDR3 had no stop codons and remained in frame with V and J, and every other rearrangement was called non-productive. CDR3 was defined according to IMGT convention as the region running from the second conserved V-encoded cysteine to the conserved J-encoded phenylalanine. The earlier analysis of about 610 of the donors excluded sequences that lacked an unambiguous match to a single V gene segment. In an earlier analysis of several hundred of the donors, V segments were called functional above 56.7% productive rearrangements and were called segregating when the between-donor standard deviation exceeded 5%. A statistical classification framework was developed to diagnose cytomegalovirus status using the catalog of TCR beta chain sequences. V and J gene assignment, in a later analysis, came from comparing TCR nucleotide sequences with IMGT/GENE-DB human TR gene sequences. The TCRdist pipeline was used in a later analysis to assign CDR3 sequences and most-parsimonious VDJ recombination scenarios. In a later analysis, every TCR beta chain was defined by the combination of its CDR3 amino acid sequence and its V-gene family, and reads without a unique V-gene family were dropped. In a later analysis, 450 to 600 highly shared, low-generation-probability nucleotide sequences were removed to address suspected cross-contamination and a sequencing artifact. For each public chain, a later analysis derived a clonal expansion index from normalized ranks of inferred template counts within each repertoire. In a later analysis, generation probabilities were computed with a VDJ recombination model fitted to out-of-frame rearrangements, and the resulting probabilities were checked against IGoR. Hypergeometric tests were used in a later analysis to score TCR-TCR, TCR-HLA and TCR-CMV co-occurrence, with a repertoire-size bias correction applied to the TCR pairs. To estimate false discovery rates, a later analysis permuted the HLA or CMV assignments 20 times. A later analysis grouped co-occurring TCRs with DBSCAN, adding TCRdist sequence similarity when clustering within HLA-allele-positive subsets. Repertoires with fewer than 30,000 or more than 120,000 public chains were left out of co-occurrence clustering, as were a few repertoires with anomalous nucleotide sharing. As stored in TCRdb, this immuneACCESS dataset retains in-frame rearrangements with V and J assigned. A fraction of the clones does not appear; measured against another copy, unresolved V genes explain less than half of the discrepancy, and the remainder lacks a known reason. V and J calls plus clone size are reproduced from that table; the DNA served to infer D and trimming. The sample table records approximately 120,000 clones; around 84% of these occur just once. The ten largest clones capture under 2% of the sample.

This sample stems from a study of cytomegalovirus exposure and HLA in healthy donors (TCRdb year 2017). Study-level background: An earlier analysis of some 550 of the donors reported about 290 Gb of sequence data and about 100 million unique TCR beta sequences from 150 million to 200 million T cells. Donor age, sex, ethnicity and CMV serostatus were collected together with the repertoire data. The study aimed to test whether cataloging public T cell receptors could reveal signatures of past pathogen exposure. To study patterns of TCR occurrence, a later analysis re-analyzed previously published TCR beta repertoires from 700 or so donors and added high-resolution HLA genotyping. Because of strong linkage in the cohort, four or five DR-DQ haplotypes were treated as single units for association and clustering. In an earlier analysis of around 540 of the donors, high-throughput TCR beta sequencing was used to judge whether each TCR beta V gene segment behaved as functional or pseudogenic. Genome-wide SNP genotypes for about 65% of the 666 donors were used in a later genetic analysis, which treated that subset as a discovery cohort. HLA typing covered class I and class II loci at four-digit resolution. In addition to the first cohort of about 650 subjects, a separate validation cohort of approximately 130 different subjects was used. Approximately 310 gigabases of sequencing data and 70 million to 100 million unique TCR sequences were included in an early release covering 550 to 800 HLA-typed donors. The study combined high-throughput TCR immunosequencing, statistical association of individual TCRs with disease status, and machine learning to predict cytomegalovirus infection status. The T cell repertoires of around 730 subjects were profiled by immunosequencing and related to cytomegalovirus serostatus. The genetic ancestry cluster associated with self-reported Caucasian donors included 70% to 85% of the 398 genotyped donors. The number of donors typed differed by locus, with roughly 620-630 for A, B, C, DRB1 and DQB1, roughly 520 for DQA1, about 610 for DPA1, and around 450 for DPB1. All discovery cohort repertoires had been generated on a single sequencing platform. Among about 360 genotyped donors of the cohort, an average of 235,054 unique TCR beta nucleotide sequences were sequenced per donor, roughly 20% of them non-productive. Rather than drawing on any new phenotypic data, the later analysis identified candidate immune exposures from TCR beta sequences and the way those sequences occurred across donors. General conclusions and limits of the study: In this cohort, only TCR beta chains were sequenced, and detectable features were limited by the absence of alpha or paired-chain data. A later genetic analysis associated a missense DCLRE1C variant with V-gene and J-gene trimming of TCR beta chains, and an independent cohort replicated the association. Some IMGT-functional V segments, including TRBV6-2 and TRBV6-3, could not be told apart with the 87-base-pair reads, so those segments were excluded. In a later analysis, several top co-occurrence clusters were reported to appear linked to parvovirus B19, influenza, CMV and Epstein-Barr virus. In a later analysis, HLA-associated TCR beta chains were found to be more clonally expanded and to have lower generation probabilities than equally common non-associated chains. A group of highly shared sequence variants was considered likely to be a technical artifact of the sequencing pipeline. Correlated functional status among segregating V segments might reflect linkage disequilibrium, but an unknown experimental factor could not be ruled out. A later genetic analysis reported fewer N-insertions in productive TCRs among donors in an Asian-associated ancestry cluster than the 666-donor mean. According to a later analysis, TCR association rates differed among HLA loci, with DRB1 alleles showing the most associated TCRs and HLA-C alleles showing the fewest. In the study, some 160 TCR beta chains were listed as associated with cytomegalovirus. Because some donors lacked HLA typing at each locus, the association tests relied only on the typed subset. A later analysis associated about 17,000 TCR beta sequences with specific HLA alleles at a false discovery rate of 0.05. Presence/absence analyses assumed roughly uniform sequencing depth across donors, an assumption that may not hold. Broadly in line with IMGT annotations, most TCR beta V segments showed up in productive rearrangements about 87% or about 30% of the time in an earlier analysis of approximately 600 of the donors. While some public TCRs were present in many individuals, most TCR sequences turned up only very rarely across donors. Seventeen rarely observed V segments, including chromosome 9 orphons, were excluded from the earlier analysis of almost 600 of the donors because counts were too low. CMV serostatus was the only immune exposure information available for the cohort. It was suggested by the authors that the approach could potentially be generalized to other disease states and immunological phenotypes. Assigning TCR associations to individual alleles was difficult when HLA alleles, especially DR and DQ, strongly co-occurred. A later analysis found that most CMV-associated TCR beta chains appeared HLA-restricted, with HLA associations seemingly driven largely by CMV exposure. In both the original and validation cohorts, the classifier was reported to diagnose cytomegalovirus status with high specificity and sensitivity. A further reported finding was that TCR beta sequences accurately predicted the HLA-A and HLA-B alleles for most subjects in the first cohort. In vitro tests confirmed that a few of the cytomegalovirus-associated TCR beta chains recognize cytomegalovirus antigens.

Including the terminal cysteine and phenylalanine, the CDR3 comprises 14 residues. Only the CDR3 DNA is retained, 42 bases long and in frame from the first base. For CDR1 and CDR2, the germline V gene lists SNHLY and FYNNEI. Germline trimming: 0 bases from V, 4 bases from J; junction bases outside gene matches: 2. This TCR derives from a young man in good health and CMV-seronegative. The rearranged segments are TRBV2 and TRBJ1-2, with 7 middle bases fitting TRBD1. The sample was PBMCs. This receptor carries the CDR3 CASSEAGTVYGYTF. The DNA sequence is as follows: TGTGCCAGCAGTGAAGCTGGGACAGTCTATGGCTACACCTTC.